This T cell receptor beta chain was sequenced during a study of radiotherapy plus CTLA-4 blockade in lung cancer. Study-wide points: Expansion of tumor-derived TCR clones was observed in blood after radiotherapy plus ipilimumab.

The V gene end was trimmed by 3 bases and the J gene end by 4 bases; junction bases not matched to a gene: 8. The germline V gene has CDR1 SQVTM and CDR2 ANQGSEA. This CDR3 is built from 14 residues. As regards this clone: No antigen is known for it.

Data came from immunoSEQ multiplex PCR; TCRdb stores just in-frame clones and leaves some out. The sample has approximately 60,000 clones, roughly 79% seen once. This clonotype was sampled from a human donor with non-small cell lung cancer whose response to radiotherapy plus ipilimumab could not be evaluated. The rearrangement joins TRBV29-1 to TRBJ1-1; 7 bases match TRBD1. The material sequenced was peripheral blood, taken from a patient treated with radiotherapy plus ipilimumab. The CDR3 here is CSVEEGARGTEAFF. In DNA, the CDR3 is TGCAGCGTTGAGGAGGGGGCGCGGGGCACTGAAGCTTTCTTT.